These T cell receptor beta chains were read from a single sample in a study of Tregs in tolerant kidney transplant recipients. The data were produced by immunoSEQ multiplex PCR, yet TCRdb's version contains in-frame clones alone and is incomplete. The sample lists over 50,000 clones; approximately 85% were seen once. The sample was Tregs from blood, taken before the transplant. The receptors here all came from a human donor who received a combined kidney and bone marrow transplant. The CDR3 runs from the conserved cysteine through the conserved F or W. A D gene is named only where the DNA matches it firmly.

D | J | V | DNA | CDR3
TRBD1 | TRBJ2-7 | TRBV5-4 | TGTGCCAGCAGCCCCCGACAGGGACACTACGAGCAGTACTTC | CASSPRQGHYEQYF
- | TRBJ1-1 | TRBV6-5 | TGTGCCAGCAGTTACTCGACTCCGGCGACTAACACTGAAGCTTTCTTT | CASSYSTPATNTEAFF
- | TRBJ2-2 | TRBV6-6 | TGTGCCAGCAGTTCGATACAGGGTTTCGCCGGGGAGCTGTTTTTT | CASSSIQGFAGELFF
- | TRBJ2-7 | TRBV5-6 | TGTGCCAGCAGACCCTGGGGGGTTATAACCTACGAGCAGTACTTC | CASRPWGVITYEQYF
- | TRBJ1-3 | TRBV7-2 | TGTGCCAGCAGCTTAGCTCTGAGCTCTGGAAACACCATATATTTT | CASSLALSSGNTIYF
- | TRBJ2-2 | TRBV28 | TGTGCCAGCAGTTCCCCAAGAATGACCGGGGGAACGAACACCGGGGAGCTGTTTTTT | CASSSPRMTGGTNTGELFF
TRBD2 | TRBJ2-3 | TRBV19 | TGTGCCAGTAGTTCGACTAGCGGGAAGACAGATACGCAGTATTTT | CASSSTSGKTDTQYF
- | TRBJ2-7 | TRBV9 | TGTGCCAGCAGCACAGGATACGAGCAGTACTTC | CASSTGYEQYF
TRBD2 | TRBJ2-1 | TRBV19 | TGTGCCAGTAGTATGGGACTAGCGGGGGCCTGGGAGCAGTTCTTC | CASSMGLAGAWEQFF
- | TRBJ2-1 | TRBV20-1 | TGCAGTGCTAGAATAGATCCTGAGCAGTTCTTC | CSARIDPEQFF